This section outlines one T cell receptor (beta chain) sequence together with its context. The record originates from a study of CD8+ T cells in alopecia areata. Peripheral blood, together with lesional scalp punch biopsies, was collected from alopecia areata patients. Isolated RNA was reverse transcribed into cDNA used as the sequencing template. Profiled with immunoSEQ multiplex PCR; TCRdb holds only in-frame clones, not every one. The repertoire holds over 120,000 clones, with approximately 51% as singletons. V shed 3 bases, J shed 0 bases, and the junction held 0 bases outside the gene matches. The CDR3 is 14 residues long. The germline V gene has CDR1 SGHRS and CDR2 YFSETQ.

Sequenced here: CD4+ T cells sorted from blood, sampled at week 0. The chain employs TRBV5-1 and TRBJ2-7; TRBD2 matches at 10 bases. The TCR comes from a human donor with alopecia areata. The chain's CDR3 is CASSSSGSSYEQYF. The CDR3 DNA is TGCGCCAGCAGCTCTAGCGGGAGCTCCTACGAGCAGTACTTC.